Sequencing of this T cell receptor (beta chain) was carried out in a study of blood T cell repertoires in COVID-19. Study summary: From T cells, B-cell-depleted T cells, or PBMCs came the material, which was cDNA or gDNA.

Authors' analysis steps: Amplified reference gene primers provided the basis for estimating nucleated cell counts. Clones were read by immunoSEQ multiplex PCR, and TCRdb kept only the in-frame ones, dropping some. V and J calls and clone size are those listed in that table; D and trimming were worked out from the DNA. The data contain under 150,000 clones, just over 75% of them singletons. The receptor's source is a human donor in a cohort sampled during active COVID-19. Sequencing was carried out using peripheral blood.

The CDR3 nucleotides read TGTGCCAGCAGCCTTGGACAGTTGAACACTGAAGCTTTCTTT. Encoded protein: CASSLGQLNTEAFF. The chain employs TRBV3-1 (or the pseudogene TRBV3-2) and TRBJ1-1; tentative D call: TRBD1 (6 bases). Germline V gives CDR1 LGHDT, CDR2 YNNKEL (reference sequence). The ends were cut back, 4 bases at V and 0 bases at J, with 9 bases in the middle. CDR3 size: 14 residues.